This T cell receptor (beta chain) was sequenced during a study of blood T cell repertoires in COVID-19. Study details: Sources were T cells, B-cell-depleted T cells, or PBMCs; the material itself was cDNA or gDNA.

Clones were sequenced by immunoSEQ multiplex PCR, and TCRdb holds only the in-frame ones, with some missing. The sample has 150,000 to 200,000 clones, 84% seen once. The sequenced sample was peripheral blood. The TCR originated in a middle-aged man who had recovered from COVID-19.

CDR3 amino acids: CATSSAPGQGETQYF. DNA of the CDR3: TGTGCCACCAGCAGCGCACCGGGACAGGGAGAGACCCAGTACTTC. The J gene is TRBJ2-5, the V gene TRBV15; 9 bases align to TRBD1. The CDR3 has 15 residues. Germline CDR1 is LNHNV and CDR2 is YYDKDF (reference sequence). Losses at the gene ends were 3 bases for V and 4 bases for J; bases not matched to a gene: 6.